This T cell receptor beta chain appears in the sequencing data of a study of T cell changes during pregnancy in multiple sclerosis. Sequenced by immunoSEQ multiplex PCR; TCRdb stores in-frame clones only, minus some. The sample has 100,000 or so clones, 80% to 95% seen once. Germline V CDR1 and CDR2: SGHVS, FNYEAQ. Trimming removed 5 bases from V and 2 bases from J; junction bases left unmatched: 7. The CDR3 has 16 amino acids. This specimen consisted of peripheral blood, obtained in the second trimester of pregnancy. The chain uses TRBV7-6 and TRBJ2-7; TRBD2 matches 12 bases. The clonotype comes from a female donor with multiple sclerosis, enrolled in a pregnancy study. The CDR3 sequence is CASSPLAGGTPYEQYF. For the CDR3, the DNA is TGTGCCAGCAGCCCTCTAGCGGGAGGGACTCCCTACGAGCAGTACTTC.